A single T cell receptor (beta chain) is shown here with its context. This sample stems from a study of blood T cell repertoires in COVID-19. Sequenced by immunoSEQ multiplex PCR; TCRdb stores in-frame clones only, minus some. This sample has approximately 230,000 clones, with over 75% found just once. Germline V gene lookup returns CDR1 SQVTM and CDR2 ANQGSEA. Trimming removed 3 bases from V and 3 bases from J, with 23 bases in between. This CDR3 has 17 residues. Ages ranged from roughly 18 to 95 years, with residence in 24 US areas. The study assigned cohorts using participant-reported clinical history.

The specimen sequenced was PBMCs or T cells enriched from blood (not recorded which). The gene calls are TRBV29-1 and TRBJ1-2; weak D call: TRBD1 (5 bases). This receptor was identified in a man aged 35-49 years who had recovered from COVID-19. Written as DNA, the CDR3 is TGCAGCGTTGAGAGGTGGGACTCACTAGTTAGGGACTATGGCTACACCTTC. Encoded protein: CSVERWDSLVRDYGYTF.